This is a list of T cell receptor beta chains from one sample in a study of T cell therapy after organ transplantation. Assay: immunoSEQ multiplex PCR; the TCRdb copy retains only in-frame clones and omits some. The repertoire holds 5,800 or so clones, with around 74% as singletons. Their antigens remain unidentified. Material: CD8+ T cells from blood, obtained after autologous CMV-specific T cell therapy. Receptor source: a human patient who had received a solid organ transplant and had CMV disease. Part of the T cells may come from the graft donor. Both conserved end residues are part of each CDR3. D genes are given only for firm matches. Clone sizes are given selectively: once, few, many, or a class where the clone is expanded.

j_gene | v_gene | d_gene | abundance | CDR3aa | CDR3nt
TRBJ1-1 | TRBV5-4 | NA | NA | CASSLRGNTEAFF | TGTGCCAGCAGCTTGAGGGGGAACACTGAAGCTTTCTTT
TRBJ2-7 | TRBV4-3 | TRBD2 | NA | CASSQDFRGRAYEQYF | TGCGCCAGCAGCCAAGATTTCCGCGGGAGGGCATACGAGCAGTACTTC
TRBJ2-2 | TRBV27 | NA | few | CASSLMNTGELFF | TGTGCCAGCAGTCTGATGAACACCGGGGAGCTGTTTTTT
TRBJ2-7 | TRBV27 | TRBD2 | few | CASSLTGLAGAYEQYF | TGTGCCAGCAGTTTAACCGGACTAGCGGGAGCGTACGAGCAGTACTTC
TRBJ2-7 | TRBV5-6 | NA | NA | CASSFGQGPDYEQYF | TGTGCCAGCAGCTTTGGGCAGGGCCCAGACTACGAGCAGTACTTC
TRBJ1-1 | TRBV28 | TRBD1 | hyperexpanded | CASSTGYPRDRGDTEAFF | TGTGCCAGCAGTACCGGTTACCCGAGGGACAGGGGGGACACTGAAGCTTTCTTT
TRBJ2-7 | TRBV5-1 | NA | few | CASSLVGAGGSYEQYF | TGCGCCAGCAGCTTGGTTGGGGCAGGGGGGTCCTACGAGCAGTACTTC
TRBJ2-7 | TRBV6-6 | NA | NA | CASSLRPDSKNEQYF | TGTGCCAGTTCTTTAAGACCGGACAGTAAGAACGAGCAGTACTTC
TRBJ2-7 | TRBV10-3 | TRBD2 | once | CAISGGSGASYEQYF | TGTGCCATCAGTGGGGGTAGCGGGGCCTCCTACGAGCAGTACTTC
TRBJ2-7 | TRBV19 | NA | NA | CASRATTSSYEQYF | TGTGCCAGTAGGGCGACAACGAGCTCCTACGAGCAGTACTTC
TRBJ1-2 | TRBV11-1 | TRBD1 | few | CASSTGTGPEGGYTF | TGTGCCAGCAGCACCGGGACAGGCCCGGAGGGTGGCTACACCTTC
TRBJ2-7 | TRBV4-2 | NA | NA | CASSLGGPGSYEQYF | TGTGCCAGCAGCTTGGGGGGACCTGGCTCCTACGAGCAGTACTTC
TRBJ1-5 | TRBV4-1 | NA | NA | CASSQEGMGSNQPQHF | TGCGCCAGCAGCCAAGAAGGGATGGGGAGCAATCAGCCCCAGCATTTT
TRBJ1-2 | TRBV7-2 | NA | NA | CASSPREGLIYGYTF | TGTGCCAGCAGCCCCCGGGAGGGGTTAATTTATGGCTACACCTTC
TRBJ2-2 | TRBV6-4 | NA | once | CASSDSSDTGELFF | TGTGCCAGCAGTGACTCTAGCGACACCGGGGAGCTGTTTTTT
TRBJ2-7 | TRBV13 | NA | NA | CASSRPSSYEQYF | TGTGCCAGCAGCCGACCGAGCTCCTACGAGCAGTACTTC
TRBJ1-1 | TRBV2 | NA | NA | CASRRLGTEAFF | TGTGCCAGCAGGCGATTAGGGACAGAAGCTTTCTTT
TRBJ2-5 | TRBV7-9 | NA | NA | CASRHPGHETQYF | TGTGCCAGCAGACACCCGGGACATGAGACCCAGTACTTC
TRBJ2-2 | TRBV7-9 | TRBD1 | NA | CASSPGQGASPNTGELFF | TGTGCCAGCAGCCCCGGACAGGGCGCTTCCCCGAACACCGGGGAGCTGTTTTTT
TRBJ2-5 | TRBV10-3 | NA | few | CAISEPRTEETQYF | TGTGCCATCAGTGAACCCCGGACAGAGGAGACCCAGTACTTC
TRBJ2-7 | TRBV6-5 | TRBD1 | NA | CASSLRGMSYEQYF | TGTGCCAGCAGTCTCAGGGGGATGTCCTACGAGCAGTACTTC
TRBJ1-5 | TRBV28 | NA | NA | CASSLGQGNQPQHF | TGTGCCAGCAGTTTGGGACAAGGCAATCAGCCCCAGCATTTT
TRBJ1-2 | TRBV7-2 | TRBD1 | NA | CASSLEGGDYTF | TGTGCCAGCAGCTTAGAAGGGGGCGACTACACCTTC
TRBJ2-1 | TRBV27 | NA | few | CASTLEEGRNEQFF | TGTGCCAGCACCTTGGAGGAGGGGAGGAACGAGCAGTTCTTC
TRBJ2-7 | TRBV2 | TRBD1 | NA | CASEGQGDYEQYF | TGTGCCAGCGAGGGACAGGGGGACTACGAGCAGTACTTC
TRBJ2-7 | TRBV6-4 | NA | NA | CASSDPTRAMGYYEQYF | TGTGCCAGCAGTGACCCAACGAGGGCCATGGGCTACTACGAGCAGTACTTC
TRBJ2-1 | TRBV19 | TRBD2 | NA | CASSGSGGTYNEQFF | TGTGCCAGTAGTGGCAGCGGGGGGACCTACAATGAGCAGTTCTTC
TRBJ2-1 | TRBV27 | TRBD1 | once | CASSFRTGDNEQFF | TGTGCCAGCAGTTTTCGGACAGGGGACAATGAGCAGTTCTTC
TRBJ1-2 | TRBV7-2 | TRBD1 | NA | CASSFLGTGGYGYTF | TGTGCCAGCAGCTTTCTGGGGACAGGGGGCTATGGCTACACCTTC
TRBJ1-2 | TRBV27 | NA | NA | CASSFSPAWGYTF | TGTGCCAGCAGTTTTAGCCCTGCTTGGGGCTACACCTTC
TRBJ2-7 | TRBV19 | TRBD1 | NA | CASSPGQGFLSSYEQYF | TGTGCCAGTAGCCCGGGACAGGGTTTTTTGTCCTCCTACGAGCAGTACTTC
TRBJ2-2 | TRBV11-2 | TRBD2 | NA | CASSLDYRDYKDTGELFF | TGTGCCAGCAGCTTGGATTACCGGGACTATAAAGACACCGGGGAGCTGTTTTTT
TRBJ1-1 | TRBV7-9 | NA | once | CASSITGYTEAFF | TGTGCCAGCAGCATCACGGGGTACACTGAAGCTTTCTTT
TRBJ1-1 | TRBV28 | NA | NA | CASSLFGGLNTEAFF | TGTGCCAGCAGTTTATTCGGGGGGCTAAACACTGAAGCTTTCTTT
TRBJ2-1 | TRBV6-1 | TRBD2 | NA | CASSEPRVAGEGAYNEQFF | TGTGCCAGCAGTGAACCCCGGGTAGCGGGAGAAGGGGCCTACAATGAGCAGTTCTTC
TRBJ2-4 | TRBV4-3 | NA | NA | CASSQGGGIQYF | TGCGCCAGCAGCCAAGGTGGGGGCATTCAGTACTTC
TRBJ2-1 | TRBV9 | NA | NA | CASSPDGRDNEQFF | TGTGCCAGCAGCCCGGACGGGCGCGACAATGAGCAGTTCTTC
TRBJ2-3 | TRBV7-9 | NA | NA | CASSLGTDTQYF | TGTGCCAGCAGCTTAGGAACAGATACGCAGTATTTT
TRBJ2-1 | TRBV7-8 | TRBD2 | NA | CASSLARLAGTYNEQFF | TGTGCCAGCAGCTTAGCTCGACTAGCGGGAACTTACAATGAGCAGTTCTTC
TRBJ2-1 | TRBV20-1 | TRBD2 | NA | CSAIIPGLQFF | TGCAGTGCGATCATACCGGGACTACAGTTCTTC
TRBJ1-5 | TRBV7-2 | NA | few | CASSSTPGPQHF | TGTGCCAGCAGCTCTACACCGGGACCCCAGCATTTT
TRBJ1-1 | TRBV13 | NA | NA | CASSPTNTEAFF | TGTGCCAGCAGCCCCACGAACACTGAAGCTTTCTTT
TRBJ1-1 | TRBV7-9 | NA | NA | CASSSGDQTMNTEAFF | TGTGCCAGCAGCTCGGGGGACCAGACTATGAACACTGAAGCTTTCTTT
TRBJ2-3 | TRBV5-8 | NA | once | CASSLLASGTDTQYF | TGTGCCAGCAGCTTGTTGGCTAGCGGCACAGATACGCAGTATTTT
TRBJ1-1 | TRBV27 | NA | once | CASSLGGALNTEAFF | TGTGCCAGCAGTTTGGGTGGGGCCTTGAACACTGAAGCTTTCTTT
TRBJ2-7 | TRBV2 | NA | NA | CASRPPGVYEQYF | TGTGCCAGCAGGCCCCCAGGGGTCTACGAGCAGTACTTC
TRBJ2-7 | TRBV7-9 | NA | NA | CASSLWGTDEQYF | TGTGCCAGCAGCTTGTGGGGGACCGACGAGCAGTACTTC
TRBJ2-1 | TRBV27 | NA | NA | CASSLRGSSYNEQFF | TGTGCCAGCAGTTTACGGGGAAGCTCCTACAATGAGCAGTTCTTC
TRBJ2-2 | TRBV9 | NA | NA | CASSVAGDELFF | TGTGCCAGCAGCGTAGCGGGTGATGAGCTGTTTTTT
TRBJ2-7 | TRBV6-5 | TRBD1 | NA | CASSYDRDNEQYF | TGTGCCAGCAGTTACGACAGGGACAACGAGCAGTACTTC
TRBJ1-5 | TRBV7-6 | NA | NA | CASSPAYSNQPQHF | TGTGCCAGCAGCCCAGCCTATAGCAATCAGCCCCAGCATTTT
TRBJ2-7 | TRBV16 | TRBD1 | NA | CASSQSGGTGGYEQYF | TGTGCCAGCAGCCAATCTGGGGGGACAGGGGGATACGAGCAGTACTTC